Below are 13 T cell receptor beta chains sequenced from a single sample in a study of blood T cell repertoires in COVID-19. Sequenced by immunoSEQ multiplex PCR; TCRdb stores in-frame clones only, minus some. The sample yields roughly 450,000 clones, around 90% seen once. The specimen was PBMCs or T cells enriched from blood (not recorded which). These receptor sequences come from a man younger than 35 who had recovered from COVID-19.

The J gene is TRBJ1-6, the V gene TRBV21-1; the D segment call TRBD1 is taken from the table without a DNA check. TRBV21-1 is a pseudogene locus. This CDR3 is 15 amino acids long. CDR3 in amino acids: CASSTTDRVRSPLHF. The CDR3 DNA sequence: TGTGCCAGCAGCACCACGGACAGGGTTCGATCACCCCTCCACTTT.

The CDR3 DNA sequence: TGTGCCAGCAGCCCTCGACAGGCTCGTGGGGTTGGGGCCGGGGAGCTGTTTTTT. The encoded protein is CASSPRQARGVGAGELFF. This chain connects TRBV7-8 to TRBJ2-2, with D possibly TRBD1 on 6 matching bases. The CDR3 is made up of 18 amino acids. CDR1 is SGHVS and CDR2 is FQNEAQ in the germline V gene. Trimming stripped 5 bases from V and 6 bases from J, with 25 bases between.

The V gene is TRBV4-1, the J gene TRBJ1-2; 9 positions agree with TRBD1. Losses at the gene ends were 1 base for V and 6 bases for J; bases not matched to a gene: 15. This CDR3 has 18 amino acids. Germline CDR1 and CDR2: MGHRA and YSYEKL. The CDR3 protein is CASSQGPGRTGERNGYTF. In DNA, the CDR3 is TGCGCCAGCAGCCAAGGACCCGGTAGGACAGGGGAGCGGAATGGCTACACCTTC.

This sequence joins TRBV27 and TRBJ2-1; 15 nucleotides align to TRBD2. J was trimmed by 9 bases and V by 4 bases; bases with no gene match: 13. The germline CDR1 and CDR2 sequences are MNHEY and SMNVEV (reference sequence). This CDR3 spans 18 amino acids. The chain's CDR3 is CASSSWTSGRAYGVEQFF. The CDR3 nucleotides read TGTGCCAGCAGTTCGTGGACTAGCGGGAGGGCCTACGGGGTTGAGCAGTTCTTC.

The V and J genes are TRBV3-1 (or the pseudogene TRBV3-2) and TRBJ2-1; 8 nucleotides align to TRBD1. Trimming cost V 3 bases and J 9 bases; bases outside gene matches: 7. Germline V gene data show CDR1 as LGHDT and CDR2 as YNNKEL (reference sequence). The CDR3 consists of 14 residues. This chain's CDR3 is CASSHGDRTGEQFF. CDR3 in DNA: TGTGCCAGCAGCCATGGGGACAGGACCGGTGAGCAGTTCTTC.

The CDR3, as DNA: TGTGCCAGCAGCCGACGGACTAGCGGGAAGGGCCCGTACGAGCAGTACTTC. Translated: CASSRRTSGKGPYEQYF. The rearrangement uses TRBV7-6 and TRBJ2-7; TRBD2 agrees at 12 bases. CDR1 and CDR2 from the germline V gene are SGHVS and FNYEAQ. The ends lost 5 bases at V and 4 bases at J; junction bases unmatched: 12. The CDR3 consists of 17 residues.

The chain carries TRBV24-1 and TRBJ2-3; 9 positions agree with TRBD1. This CDR3 is built from 15 residues. Germline-derived CDR1 and CDR2 are KGHDR and SFDVKD. The junction had 4 bases not matched to a gene; V was cut back by 5 bases and J by 2 bases. DNA for the CDR3: TGTGCCACCAGTGTCGGACAGGGGAACACAGATACGCAGTATTTT. Translating it yields CATSVGQGNTDTQYF.

This chain connects TRBV5-4 to TRBJ1-3; D is perhaps TRBD1 (6 bases). The CDR3 loop spans 15 amino acids. Trimming shortened V by 4 bases and J by 0 bases, and 11 bases separated the two germline ends. Germline CDR1 SGHNT, CDR2 YYREEE (reference sequence). The CDR3 DNA sequence: TGTGCCAGCAGCCATCGACAGGACTCTGGAAACACCATATATTTT. It yields the protein CASSHRQDSGNTIYF.

V gene TRBV19 combines with J gene TRBJ2-5; 7 nucleotides line up with TRBD2. V lost 1 base to trimming and J lost 6 bases; unmatched junction nucleotides: 8. CDR1 is LNHDA and CDR2 is SQIVND in the germline V gene (reference sequence). The CDR3 is 15 residues long. CDR3 nucleotides: TGTGCCAGTAGTATAGGGGCAACTAGCGTACAGACCCAGTACTTC. It codes for CASSIGATSVQTQYF. The variable domain in full, completed from reference TRBV19 and TRBJ2-5, reads DGGITQSPKYLFRKEGQNVTLSCEQNLNHDAMYWYRQDPGQGLRLIYYSQIVNDFQKGDIAEGYSVSREKKESFPLTVTSAQKNPTAFYLCASSIGATSVQTQYFGPGTRLLVL.

This clone was found once. This chain joins TRBV5-1 and TRBJ2-3, with D hard to call. Trimming removed 0 bases at V and 1 base at J, with 3 bases between. The CDR3 is 13 residues long. Germline CDR1 is SGHRS and CDR2 is YFSETQ. The CDR3 sequence is CASSLVGTDTQYF. The CDR3 DNA reads TGCGCCAGCAGCTTGGTAGGCACAGATACGCAGTATTTT.

Notes on this clone: This sample also contains other DNA sequences that code for the same CDR3. The chain has TRBV3-1 (or the pseudogene TRBV3-2) and TRBJ2-2; maybe TRBD2 (6 bases). V gave up 3 bases and J gave up 0 bases, with 11 bases separating them. CDR3 length: 16 residues. Germline loops: CDR1 LGHDT, CDR2 YNNKEL (reference sequence). The CDR3 loop is CASSQGGGANTGELFF. DNA of the CDR3: TGTGCCAGCAGCCAGGGAGGTGGGGCGAACACCGGGGAGCTGTTTTTT.

The chain combines TRBV11-2 with TRBJ2-2; tentative D call: TRBD1 (6 bases). V lost 1 base to trimming and J lost 0 bases, with 12 bases between them. CDR3 length equals 17 residues. CDR1 SGHAT and CDR2 FQNNGV come from the germline V gene. CDR3 nucleotides: TGTGCCAGCAGCTTAGCAGGGGTAATCGCGAACACCGGGGAGCTGTTTTTT. This encodes CASSLAGVIANTGELFF.

There are a few counts of this clone. The V gene is TRBV28, the J gene TRBJ1-6; D perhaps matches TRBD1 (6 bases). The germline V gene encodes CDR1 MDHEN and CDR2 SYDVKM. The CDR3 runs 14 residues. The V gene lost 2 bases and the J gene lost 10 bases, with 12 bases spanning the gap. DNA of the CDR3: TGTGCCAGCAGTTTAATCAGGGGCACATCACCCCTCCACTTT. Amino acid sequence: CASSLIRGTSPLHF.